Listed below are T cell receptor beta chains from one sample, sequenced in a study of blood T cell repertoires in COVID-19. TCRdb's copy holds only in-frame clones and misses some; the assay was immunoSEQ multiplex PCR. The repertoire has hundreds of thousands of clones, around 91% of them found once; the top ten carry 0.9% to 1.2%. Source material: PBMCs or T cells enriched from blood (not recorded which). All receptors come from a man in his thirties or forties who had recovered from COVID-19. Both conserved end residues are part of each CDR3.

V	J	CDR3
TRBV19	TRBJ1-5	CASRPGDGTNQPQHF
TRBV21-1	TRBJ1-1	CASTADGVGYTEAFF
TRBV12-3/TRBV12-4	TRBJ2-2	CASRTGVTGELFF
TRBV2	TRBJ1-1	CASSGRGFDTEAFF
TRBV3-1/TRBV3-2	TRBJ2-3	CASSPGLGADTQYF
TRBV7-9	TRBJ1-4	CASSPDRDEGSEKLFF
TRBV5-5	TRBJ1-5	CASSWDRANQPQHF
TRBV18	TRBJ2-2	CASSPSVANTGELFF
TRBV28	TRBJ2-5	CASSKRWGDSETQYF
TRBV28	TRBJ1-5	CASSLGRRGLQPQHF
TRBV6-6	TRBJ2-7	CASRGLAGAGGEQYF
TRBV7-2	TRBJ2-1	CASSMERGSYNEQFF
TRBV28	TRBJ1-3	CASSWGQSDTIYF
TRBV14	TRBJ2-3	CASSLPGLAGVDTQYF
TRBV7-8	TRBJ1-1	CASSLIFGQANTEAFF
TRBV10-2	TRBJ2-3	CASKGLQGNTDTQYF
TRBV18	TRBJ2-3	CASSPKLAGGPGNTQYF
TRBV28	TRBJ1-5	CASVKRRATGQPQHF
TRBV28	TRBJ2-7	CASSLAQDYEQYF
TRBV28	TRBJ1-6	CASSLWGQGNSPLHF
TRBV15	TRBJ2-7	CATSSPGQREYEQYF
TRBV3-1/TRBV3-2	TRBJ2-7	CASSQGGLAGSEQYF
TRBV27	TRBJ1-2	CASSLSSRAYGYTF
TRBV28	TRBJ2-7	CATQDSRYYEQYF
TRBV6-5	TRBJ2-7	CASMRTSGSYEQYF
TRBV9	TRBJ2-3	CASSVAGLLTDTQYF
TRBV29-1	TRBJ1-5	CSVGQEPYGGSNQPQHF
TRBV2	TRBJ1-3	CASSPTGGGNTIYF
TRBV5-6	TRBJ2-7	CASSLEGTSGLNEQYF
TRBV29-1	TRBJ2-1	CSGDDSYNEQFF
TRBV30	TRBJ1-1	CAWGPGQGGVEAFF
TRBV5-8	TRBJ2-5	CASRRTGEETQYF
TRBV19	TRBJ2-7	CASSISRTGAYEQYF
TRBV2	TRBJ1-2	CASSAQGTNYGYTF
TRBV19	TRBJ1-1	CASRLIAMNTEAFF
TRBV3-1/TRBV3-2	TRBJ2-5	CASSQDWASSQETQYF
TRBV6-5	TRBJ2-7	CASRVTSGSSLGQYF
TRBV18	TRBJ2-5	CASSSEETQYF
TRBV3-1/TRBV3-2	TRBJ2-7	CASSQGTAKKPYF
TRBV19	TRBJ1-2	CASTSVGGKVDTF
TRBV3-1/TRBV3-2	TRBJ2-7	CASSQAIANEQYF
TRBV30	TRBJ1-5	CAWSPGQPYSNQPQHF
TRBV30	TRBJ2-1	CAWSGGTSGSYSYNEQFF
TRBV7-2	TRBJ2-2	CASSPPGNTGELFF
TRBV2	TRBJ1-1	CASNLQGVGTEAFF
TRBV11-2	TRBJ2-5	CASSLAGGQETQYF
TRBV4-1	TRBJ2-5	CASSHAGQAQLIQETQYF
TRBV5-1	TRBJ1-1	CASSLEFAGNTEAFF